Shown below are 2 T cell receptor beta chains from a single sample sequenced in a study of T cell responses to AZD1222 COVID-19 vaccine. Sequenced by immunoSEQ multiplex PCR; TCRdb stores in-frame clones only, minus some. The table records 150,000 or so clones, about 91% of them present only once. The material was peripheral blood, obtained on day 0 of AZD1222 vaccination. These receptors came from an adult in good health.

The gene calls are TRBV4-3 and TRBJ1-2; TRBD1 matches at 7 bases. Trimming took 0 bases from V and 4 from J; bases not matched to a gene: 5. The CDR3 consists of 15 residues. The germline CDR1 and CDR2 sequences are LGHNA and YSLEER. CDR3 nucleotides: TGCGCCAGCAGCCAAGATCTAAGACAGGGCTATGGCTACACCTTC. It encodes CASSQDLRQGYGYTF.

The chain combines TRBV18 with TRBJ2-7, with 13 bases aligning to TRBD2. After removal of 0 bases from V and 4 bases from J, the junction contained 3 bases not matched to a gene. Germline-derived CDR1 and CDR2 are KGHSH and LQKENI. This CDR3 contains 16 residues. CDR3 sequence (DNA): TGTGCCAGCTCACCACCGACTAGCGGGGGGAGATACGAGCAGTACTTC. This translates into CASSPPTSGGRYEQYF.